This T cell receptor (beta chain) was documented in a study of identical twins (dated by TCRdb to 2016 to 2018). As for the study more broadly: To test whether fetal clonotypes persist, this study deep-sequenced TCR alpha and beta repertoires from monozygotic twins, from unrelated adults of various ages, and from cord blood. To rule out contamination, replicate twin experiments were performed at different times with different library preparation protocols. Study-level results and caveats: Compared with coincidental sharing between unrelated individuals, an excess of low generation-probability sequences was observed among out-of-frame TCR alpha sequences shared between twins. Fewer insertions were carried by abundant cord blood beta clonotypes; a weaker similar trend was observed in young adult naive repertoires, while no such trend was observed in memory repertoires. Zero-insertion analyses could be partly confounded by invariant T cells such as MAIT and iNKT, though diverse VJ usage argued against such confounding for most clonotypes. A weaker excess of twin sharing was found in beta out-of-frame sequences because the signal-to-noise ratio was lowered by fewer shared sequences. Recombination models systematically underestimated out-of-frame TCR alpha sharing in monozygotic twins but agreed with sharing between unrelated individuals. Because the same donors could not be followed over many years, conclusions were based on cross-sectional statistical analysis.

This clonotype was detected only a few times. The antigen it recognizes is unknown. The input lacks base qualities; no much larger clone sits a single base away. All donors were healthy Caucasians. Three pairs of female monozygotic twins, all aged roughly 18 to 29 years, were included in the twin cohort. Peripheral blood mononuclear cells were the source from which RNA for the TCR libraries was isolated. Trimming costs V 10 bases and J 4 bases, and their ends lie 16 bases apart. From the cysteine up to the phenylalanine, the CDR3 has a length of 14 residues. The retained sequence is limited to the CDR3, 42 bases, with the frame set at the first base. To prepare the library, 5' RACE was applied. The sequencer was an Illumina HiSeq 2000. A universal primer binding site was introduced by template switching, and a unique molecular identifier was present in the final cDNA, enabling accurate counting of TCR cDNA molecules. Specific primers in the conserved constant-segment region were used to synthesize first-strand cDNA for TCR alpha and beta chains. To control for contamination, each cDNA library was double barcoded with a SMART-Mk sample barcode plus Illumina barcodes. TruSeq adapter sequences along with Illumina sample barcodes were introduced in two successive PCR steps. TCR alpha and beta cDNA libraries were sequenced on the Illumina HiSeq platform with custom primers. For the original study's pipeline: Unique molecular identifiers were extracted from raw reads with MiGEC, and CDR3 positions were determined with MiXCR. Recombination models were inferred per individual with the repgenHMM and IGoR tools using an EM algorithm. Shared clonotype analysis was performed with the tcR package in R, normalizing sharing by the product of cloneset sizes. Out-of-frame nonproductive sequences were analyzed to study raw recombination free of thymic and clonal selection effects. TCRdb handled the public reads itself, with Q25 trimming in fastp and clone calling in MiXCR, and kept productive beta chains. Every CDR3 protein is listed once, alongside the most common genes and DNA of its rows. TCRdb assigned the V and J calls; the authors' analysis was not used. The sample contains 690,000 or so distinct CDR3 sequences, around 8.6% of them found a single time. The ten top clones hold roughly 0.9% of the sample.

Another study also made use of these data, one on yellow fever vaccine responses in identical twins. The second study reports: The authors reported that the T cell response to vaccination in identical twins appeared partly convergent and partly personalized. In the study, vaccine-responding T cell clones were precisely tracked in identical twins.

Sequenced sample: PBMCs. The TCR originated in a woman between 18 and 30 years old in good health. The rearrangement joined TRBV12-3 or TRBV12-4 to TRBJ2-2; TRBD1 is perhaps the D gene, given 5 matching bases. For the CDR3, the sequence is CANSGQLATGELFF. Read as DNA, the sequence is TGTGCCAACTCAGGGCAGTTAGCCACCGGGGAGCTGTTTTTT.